This TCR beta chain was documented in a study of blood T cell repertoires in COVID-19. The CDR3 totals 16 residues. Germline CDR1 SGHTA, CDR2 FQGNSA. J lost 0 bases, V lost 6 bases, and 7 bases had no gene match. Using immunoSEQ multiplex PCR, the repertoire was profiled, and TCRdb retains in-frame clones only, with some absent. Of about 200,000 clones detected, approximately 85% appear once; the ten largest clones hold over 2%. The TCR was taken from an older woman with COVID-19, enrolled during active disease. Sequencing was done on a sample of peripheral blood. The chain has TRBV7-2 and TRBJ2-1, with 8 bases that match TRBD2. The CDR3 protein is CASSTGGASSYNEQFF. The CDR3 region has the DNA TGTGCCAGCAGTACGGGGGGGGCCAGCTCCTACAATGAGCAGTTCTTC. Supplemented by reference TRBV7-2 and TRBJ2-1, the full variable domain reads GAGVSQSPSNKVTEKGKDVELRCDPISGHTALYWYRQSLGQGLEFLIYFQGNSAPDKSGLPSDRFSAERTGGSVSTLTIQRTQQEDSAVYLCASSTGGASSYNEQFFGPGTRLTVL.